These 32 T cell receptor beta chains share one sample of origin, sequenced in a study of Graves' ophthalmopathy and Graves' hyperthyroidism. RNA transcripts provided the template for amplifying TCR beta CDR3 regions. HTBI primers were employed in first-round RT-PCR, then a second-round multiplex PCR followed. TCRdb itself ran the multiplex PCR reads through MiXCR, one entry per CDR3 protein. The table records roughly 420,000 distinct CDR3 sequences, under 25% of them present only once. Material for sequencing was peripheral blood. These receptors originate from a woman younger than 30 with stable Graves' hyperthyroidism.

The chain recombines TRBV20-1 with TRBJ1-1, with D uncertain. V dropped 0 bases and J dropped 6 bases, with 14 bases sitting between them. The CDR3 runs 14 residues. Germline values: CDR1 DFQATT, CDR2 SNEGSKA (reference sequence). The chain's CDR3 is CSARESRHGPEAFF. In DNA form, the CDR3 reads TGCAGTGCTAGAGAATCCAGACACGGGCCTGAAGCTTTCTTT.

This clonotype was picked up many times. The chain carries TRBV12-3 or TRBV12-4 and TRBJ1-1, with a weak D call TRBD1 (6 bases). The V end was cut by 6 bases, the J end by 3 bases, with 20 bases between. The CDR3 runs 16 residues. The CDR3 region has the DNA TGTGCCAGCAGATATACCAATTTGGGGGCGGACACTGAAGCTTTCTTT. This sequence encodes CASRYTNLGADTEAFF.

This clonotype occurred many times. The chain combines TRBV7-8 with TRBJ2-7; 8 bases agree with TRBD1. V lost 5 bases to trimming and J lost 2 bases; unmatched junction nucleotides: 2. This CDR3 is built from 13 residues. Germline V gene data show CDR1 as SGHVS and CDR2 as FQNEAQ. In DNA, the CDR3 is TGTGCCAGCAGCCTGACAGGGGCCTACGAGCAGTACTTC. Protein product: CASSLTGAYEQYF.

This chain uses TRBV12-3 or TRBV12-4 with TRBJ2-2; 11 positions match TRBD2. The trim removed 2 bases at V and 4 bases at J, leaving 6 bases unmatched. This CDR3 comprises 17 residues. The CDR3 coding sequence is TGTGCCAGCAGTTTAACAGGACTAGCGGGTTTCACCGGGGAGCTGTTTTTT. Its protein product is CASSLTGLAGFTGELFF.

This clonotype has just one count. This sequence joins TRBV10-3 and TRBJ2-5, with D unclear. Looked up from germline, CDR1 is ENHRY and CDR2 is SYGVKD. CDR3 size: 15 residues. V lost 3 bases, J lost 1 base, and 12 bases lay in between. This CDR3 is CAISDSSSFQETQYF. As DNA, the CDR3 is TGTGCCATCAGTGATTCATCATCGTTCCAAGAGACCCAGTACTTC.

This clonotype has a count of ten or more. The V and J genes are TRBV9 and TRBJ1-1; 8 nucleotides agree with TRBD1. The CDR3 loop spans 15 amino acids. The J segment lost 6 bases and the V segment lost 1 base, leaving 8 bases of the junction unmatched. Germline V gene data show CDR1 as SGDLS and CDR2 as YYNGEE. CDR3 coding DNA: TGTGCCAGCAGCGTACGGGTAGACAGGGGAGCTGAAGCTTTCTTT. Translated, it gives CASSVRVDRGAEAFF. Looking up the rest from reference TRBV9 and TRBJ1-1 gives the full variable domain: DSGVTQTPKHLITATGQRVTLRCSPRSGDLSVYWYQQSLDQGLQFLIQYYNGEERAKGNILERFSAQQFPDLHSELNLSSLELGDSALYFCASSVRVDRGAEAFFGQGTRLTVV.

The V call is TRBV3-1, the J call TRBJ2-7, with TRBD1 matching 7 bases. Germline loops: CDR1 LGHDT, CDR2 YNNKEL (reference sequence). The CDR3 loop spans 14 amino acids. V shed 4 bases and J 3 bases; nucleotides not matched to a gene: 6. CDR3 region: CASSRQGGNYEQYF. Written as DNA, the CDR3 is TGTGCCAGCAGCCGACAGGGCGGTAACTACGAGCAGTACTTC.

This clonotype was counted many times. The J gene is TRBJ1-1, the V gene TRBV29-1, with D maybe TRBD1 (5 bases). The CDR3 contains 12 residues. The V gene lost 7 bases and the J gene lost 6 bases, with 15 bases spanning the gap. The germline gives CDR1 SQVTM, CDR2 ANQGSEA. CDR3 nucleotide sequence: TGCAGCGCTGGACCCACGGGGGCTGAAGCTTTCTTT. Protein product: CSAGPTGAEAFF.

This chain links TRBV5-1 with TRBJ2-6; no definite D call. The CDR3 is 16 residues long. V was shortened by 0 bases and J by 2 bases, with 9 bases between the two germline ends. CDR1 SGHRS and CDR2 YFSETQ come from the germline V gene. The chain's CDR3 is CASSLVAGPGANVLTF. The CDR3 DNA follows: TGCGCCAGCAGCTTGGTGGCCGGGCCTGGGGCCAACGTCCTGACTTTC.

In this sample, this clonotype turned up many times. The rearrangement links TRBV4-3 to TRBJ2-7; 12 nucleotides agree with TRBD1. The V and J ends lost 0 bases and 4 bases, in that order; junction bases with no gene match: 4. This CDR3 contains 16 residues. Germline V gives CDR1 LGHNA, CDR2 YSLEER. CDR3 nucleotide sequence: TGCGCCAGCAGCCAAGATAGGGACAGGGGGCGGTACGAGCAGTACTTC. Its protein is CASSQDRDRGRYEQYF.

This clonotype was observed many times. V usage is TRBV7-2 and J usage is TRBJ2-2, with no clear D. CDR1 and CDR2 (germline): SGHTA, FQGNSA. This CDR3 is built from 16 residues. V was shortened by 1 base and J by 1 base, with 10 bases between the two germline ends. Written as DNA, the CDR3 is TGTGCCAGCAGCTTAGGCGGCGGAATGAACACCGGGGAGCTGTTTTTT. Translating it yields CASSLGGGMNTGELFF.

The J gene is TRBJ2-7, the V gene TRBV24-1; either TRBD1 or TRBD2 may fit D (5 bases each). From germline, CDR1 is KGHDR and CDR2 SFDVKD. The CDR3 extends over 12 amino acids. V shed 7 bases and J shed 0 bases, with 6 bases lying between them. CDR3 region: CATRGDSYEQYF. The CDR3 region has the DNA TGTGCCACCAGGGGGGACTCCTACGAGCAGTACTTC.

This chain joins TRBV6-2 or TRBV6-3 and TRBJ2-2, with D uncertain. Germline-derived CDR1 and CDR2 are MNHEY and SVGEGT. The length of the CDR3 is 13 residues. Trimming cost V 1 base and J 6 bases, with 6 bases left between them. This chain's CDR3 is CASSYLEPGELFF. In nucleotides, the CDR3 is TGTGCCAGCAGTTACTTGGAGCCCGGGGAGCTGTTTTTT.

The gene calls are TRBV12-3 or TRBV12-4 and TRBJ1-2; a weak D match, TRBD1 (5 bases). V gave up 6 bases and J gave up 4 bases, with 18 bases separating them. The CDR3 contains 15 residues. In DNA form, the CDR3 reads TGTGCCAGCAGCCCTCCTTGGGGCAGGGTCTATGGCTACACCTTC. Its translation is CASSPPWGRVYGYTF.

CDR3 sequence reads: CASSQEQGDYTEAFF. The CDR3 bases are TGTGCCAGCAGCCAAGAACAAGGGGACTACACTGAAGCTTTCTTT. The gene calls are TRBV4-2 and TRBJ1-1, with D perhaps matching TRBD1 (5 bases). This CDR3 comprises 15 residues. CDR1 is LGHNA, CDR2 YNFKEQ, per germline. V was trimmed by 0 bases and J by 3 bases, leaving 11 bases between them.

Many counts were recorded for this clonotype. V and J are TRBV29-1 and TRBJ1-1, with 9 bases lining up with TRBD1. The germline CDR1 and CDR2 sequences are SQVTM and ANQGSEA. The ends lost 6 bases at V and 5 bases at J; junction bases unmatched: 7. The CDR3 contains 13 residues. In nucleotides, the CDR3 is TGCAGCGTGGCAGGGACAGGGAAAACTGAAGCTTTCTTT. This sequence encodes CSVAGTGKTEAFF.

This clonotype was seen a few times. The V call is TRBV7-9, the J call TRBJ2-4, with a weak D call TRBD1 (6 bases). Germline loops: CDR1 SEHNR, CDR2 FQNEAQ (reference sequence). The CDR3 spans 14 residues. V lost 0 bases and J 14 bases, leaving 17 bases between the germline ends. CDR3 amino acids: CASSLAGQGPSKYF. DNA of the CDR3: TGTGCCAGCAGCTTAGCGGGGCAGGGGCCTTCTAAGTACTTC.

The table lists this clonotype with a count of one. One base away lies a much larger clone, so this may be a sequencing read error. This chain links TRBV19 with TRBJ1-1, with unresolved D. CDR1 is LNHDA, CDR2 SQIVND, per germline (reference sequence). CDR3 size: 13 residues. This CDR3 is CASNEGMNTEACF. The CDR3 nucleotides read TGTGCCAGTAACGAGGGCATGAACACTGAAGCTTGCTTT.

Only a few counts were recorded for this clonotype. The V and J genes are TRBV15 and TRBJ2-5; unclear D gene. V gave up 0 bases and J gave up 5 bases, with 16 bases separating them. The germline V gene has CDR1 LNHNV and CDR2 YYDKDF (reference sequence). The CDR3 extends over 16 amino acids. The CDR3 DNA sequence: TGTGCCACCAGCAGAGATGGCGGCAGTAGTCGGGAGACCCAGTACTTC. Protein product: CATSRDGGSSRETQYF.

V usage is TRBV4-2 and J usage is TRBJ1-1, with D possibly being TRBD1 (6 bases). Looked up from germline, CDR1 is LGHNA and CDR2 is YNFKEQ. The length of the CDR3 is 14 residues. V was shortened by 4 bases and J by 1 base, with 10 bases between the two germline ends. The CDR3 coding sequence is TGTGCCAGCAGCCGAACAGGGTCGAACACTGAAGCTTTCTTT. Translated, it gives CASSRTGSNTEAFF.

The chain carries TRBV14 and TRBJ2-4; weak D call: TRBD2 (5 bases). CDR1 and CDR2 from the germline V gene are SGHDN and FVKESK. This CDR3 is built from 15 residues. Deletions cut 3 bases from V and 0 bases from J, with 9 bases between. This CDR3 is CASSQYGEAKNIQYF. DNA for the CDR3: TGTGCCAGCAGCCAGTACGGGGAAGCCAAAAACATTCAGTACTTC.

This clonotype has ten or more counts. The chain recombines TRBV12-3 or TRBV12-4 with TRBJ2-4, with D uncertain. The end of the DNA aligns better with TRBJ2-5, so the J call may be wrong. This CDR3 has 13 residues. The CDR3 here is CASSFGRALTQYF. As DNA, the CDR3 is TGTGCCAGCAGTTTCGGAAGAGCGTTGACCCAGTACTTC.

The sample holds many counts of this clonotype. V is TRBV18 and J is TRBJ1-1, with 9 bases aligning to TRBD1. In germline, CDR1 is KGHSH, CDR2 LQKENI. J gave up 9 bases and V 0 bases, and 5 bases lay outside the gene matches. CDR3 length: 14 amino acids. Here the CDR3 reads CASSPPVGQGKAFF. CDR3 in DNA: TGTGCCAGCTCACCACCGGTGGGACAGGGAAAAGCTTTCTTT. Full variable domain (rest looked up from reference TRBV18 and TRBJ1-1): NAGVMQNPRHLVRRRGQEARLRCSPMKGHSHVYWYRQLPEEGLKFMVYLQKENIIDESGMPKERFSAEFPKEGPSILRIQQVVRGDSAAYFCASSPPVGQGKAFFGQGTRLTVV.

There are many counts of this clonotype. The rearrangement uses TRBV27 and TRBJ2-7; 7 bases line up with TRBD2. V trimming: 4 bases; J trimming: 2 bases; junction bases outside the gene matches: 2. CDR1 and CDR2 from the germline V gene are MNHEY and SMNVEV (reference sequence). CDR3 length: 13 residues. The CDR3 reads CASSSGGTYEQYF. The CDR3 nucleotides are TGTGCCAGCAGTTCGGGAGGAACCTACGAGCAGTACTTC.

The sample holds many counts of this clonotype. V gene TRBV12-3 or TRBV12-4 combines with J gene TRBJ2-7; 9 bases are shared with TRBD1. The CDR3 is 18 residues long. V trimming: 5 bases; J trimming: 3 bases; junction bases outside the gene matches: 17. CDR3 loop: CASSIGQGMYGFVYEQYF. The CDR3 DNA follows: TGTGCCAGCAGTATAGGACAGGGGATGTATGGGTTTGTCTACGAGCAGTACTTC.

The J gene is TRBJ2-2, the V gene TRBV20-1; 10 nucleotides match TRBD2. There are 18 residues in the CDR3. Germline CDR1 is DFQATT and CDR2 is SNEGSKA (reference sequence). V trimming: 0 bases; J trimming: 0 bases; junction bases outside the gene matches: 7. The CDR3 DNA reads as TGCAGTGCTAGAGATCCCCTAGCGGGAGCCCCGAACACCGGGGAGCTGTTTTTT. It codes for CSARDPLAGAPNTGELFF.

This clonotype has ten or more counts. The chain has TRBV3-1 and TRBJ2-7; the match to TRBD2 covers 8 bases. The CDR3 contains 15 residues. CDR1 and CDR2 (germline): LGHDT, YNNKEL (reference sequence). With V trimmed by 4 bases and J by 2 bases, 7 bases remained unmatched. The CDR3 nucleotides are TGTGCCAGCAGCCGAGGACTAGCTGGTCCCTACGAGCAGTACTTC. This sequence encodes CASSRGLAGPYEQYF.

This clonotype came up many times. This sequence joins TRBV28 and TRBJ2-7; 9 bases are a match to TRBD1. The V gene end was trimmed by 7 bases and the J gene end by 5 bases; junction bases not matched to a gene: 12. Germline assignment: CDR1 MDHEN and CDR2 SYDVKM. The CDR3 length is 15 residues. Written as DNA, the CDR3 is TGTGCCAGCACACTACAACGGACAGGGGCGGACGAGCAGTACTTC. Translation gives CASTLQRTGADEQYF.

As to this clonotype: This is likely a read error, given that the CDR3 carries no conserved phenylalanine or tryptophan at its end. No DNA is shown, since the ends of the CDR3 on it are uncertain; the CDR3 is the one TCRdb lists. The J gene is TRBJ1-1, the V gene TRBV6-2 or TRBV6-3; the D call in the table, TRBD1, was not verified against the DNA. The CDR3 length equals 15 residues, ends included. Per germline, CDR1 MNHEY and CDR2 SVGEGT. CDR3 loop: CASSYRTVMNTEACL.

The chain recombines TRBV28 with TRBJ2-7; a possible D gene is TRBD2 (6 bases). The V and J ends lost 2 bases and 5 bases respectively, with 13 bases between them. The length of the CDR3 is 14 residues. CDR1 is MDHEN and CDR2 is SYDVKM in the germline V gene. DNA of the CDR3: TGTGCCAGCAGTTTAGGGGGGACTCCCAACGAGCAGTACTTC. Translation: CASSLGGTPNEQYF.

At least ten counts were recorded for this clonotype. The genes are TRBV11-2 and TRBJ2-2; D is undetermined. The CDR3 runs to 15 residues. Germline-derived CDR1 and CDR2 are SGHAT and FQNNGV. Trimming shortened V by 0 bases and J by 4 bases, and 9 bases separated the two germline ends. The CDR3 DNA reads TGTGCCAGCAGCTTAGATGGGCAGATCACCGGGGAGCTGTTTTTT. As protein: CASSLDGQITGELFF.

This clonotype was observed many times. V gene TRBV7-9 combines with J gene TRBJ1-1; D ambiguous. The germline V gene encodes CDR1 SEHNR and CDR2 FQNEAQ (reference sequence). Trimming pared 8 bases from V and 8 bases from J, leaving 9 bases between. The CDR3 covers 10 residues. Written as DNA, the CDR3 is TGTGCCAGCGGTGAAGGGGAAGCTTTCTTT. Its protein product is CASGEGEAFF.